Each of the 6 T cell receptor beta chains below was sequenced from the same sample in a study of cytomegalovirus exposure and HLA in healthy donors. Using immunoSEQ multiplex PCR, the repertoire was profiled, and TCRdb retains in-frame clones only, with some absent. The profile covers under 400,000 clones, with more than 80% appearing a single time and 0.8% to 0.85% taken by the ten largest. The sample comprised PBMCs. The receptors were gathered from a woman aged 18-29 years in good health and CMV-seronegative.

CDR3 residues: CASTIYGTQHF. In nucleotides, the CDR3 is TGTGCCAGCACTATTTACGGTACCCAGCATTTT. The chain couples TRBV28 to TRBJ1-5; D uncertain. Germline V gene sequence: CDR1 MDHEN, CDR2 SYDVKM. This CDR3 has 11 residues. Deletions cut 7 bases from V and 11 bases from J, with 12 bases between.

The V and J genes are TRBV5-1 and TRBJ1-5; D is unresolved. From germline, CDR1 is SGHRS and CDR2 YFSETQ. With 0 bases removed from V and 0 bases from J, the gap between germline ends came to 13 bases. This CDR3 has 17 amino acids. CDR3 bases: TGCGCCAGCAGCTTGGAGGTCGGGGAATATAGCAATCAGCCCCAGCATTTT. This gives the protein CASSLEVGEYSNQPQHF.

V and J are TRBV7-3 and TRBJ2-5; possible D gene TRBD1, 5 bases. V lost 2 bases to trimming and J lost 8 bases, with 18 bases between them. CDR3 size: 15 residues. The germline gives CDR1 SGHTA, CDR2 FQGTGA. CDR3 in amino acids: CASSLDPGLVSTQYF. In DNA, the CDR3 is TGTGCCAGCAGCTTAGATCCAGGGCTGGTCAGTACCCAGTACTTC.

The CDR3 coding sequence is TGTGCCAGCAGCACCCGACAGGGAAGCTCCTACAATGAGCAGTTCTTC. Translation: CASSTRQGSSYNEQFF. The rearrangement links TRBV28 to TRBJ2-1; 7 bases map to TRBD1. V gave up 6 bases and J gave up 0 bases; unmatched junction bases: 8. The length of the CDR3 is 16 residues. The V gene's germline CDR1 is MDHEN and CDR2 SYDVKM. The full variable domain, with the rest looked up from reference TRBV28 and TRBJ2-1, is DVKVTQSSRYLVKRTGEKVFLECVQDMDHENMFWYRQDPGLGLRLIYFSYDVKMKEKGDIPEGYSVSREKKERFSLILESASTNQTSMYLCASSTRQGSSYNEQFFGPGTRLTVL.

The rearrangement uses TRBV28 and TRBJ2-7; TRBD2 aligns across 12 bases. Germline V lookup: CDR1 MDHEN, CDR2 SYDVKM. CDR3 length: 15 amino acids. V was pared by 7 bases and J by 4 bases, with 8 bases of the junction left unmatched. The CDR3 sequence: CASNLAGGLPYEQYF. The CDR3 DNA reads as TGTGCCAGCAACCTAGCGGGAGGGCTCCCATACGAGCAGTACTTC.

This chain links TRBV9 with TRBJ2-1; 10 positions agree with TRBD2. V lost 2 bases, J lost 9 bases, and 8 bases stayed unmatched. Germline CDR1 is SGDLS and CDR2 is YYNGEE. The CDR3 extends over 15 amino acids. CDR3 sequence reads: CASSVRSGLATEQFF. CDR3 DNA sequence: TGTGCCAGCAGCGTCCGATCGGGACTAGCGACTGAGCAGTTCTTC.